This T cell receptor (beta chain) derives from a study of blood T cell repertoires in COVID-19. Across the whole study: The United States, Italy and Spain supplied acute and convalescent COVID-19 samples.

In the original workflow: Reference gene primer amplification yielded estimated nucleated cell counts. TCRdb's table, derived via immunoSEQ multiplex PCR, lists solely in-frame clones and lacks some. D and trimming come from the DNA, and the V and J calls and clone size come from that table. The repertoire includes about 220,000 clones, roughly 84% of them detected once, and approximately 5.1% sits in the top ten. The V and J ends lost 5 bases and 2 bases respectively, with 13 bases between them. This CDR3 is 15 amino acids long. Germline V lookup: CDR1 SGHVS, CDR2 FQNEAQ. The source is a woman aged 55 to 70 who had recovered from COVID-19. The chain has TRBV7-8 and TRBJ1-5; a weak D match, TRBD1 (5 bases). Sequenced: peripheral blood. The CDR3 is CASSLGGGGNQPQHF. The CDR3 coding sequence is TGTGCCAGCAGCCTCGGGGGAGGGGGCAATCAGCCCCAGCATTTT.